A single sample gave rise to the 20 T cell receptor beta chains below, sequenced in a study of blood T cell repertoires in COVID-19. The data were produced by immunoSEQ multiplex PCR, yet TCRdb's version contains in-frame clones alone and is incomplete. The data contain 90,000 to 150,000 clones, roughly 76% of them singletons. The specimen was peripheral blood. The origin of the receptors is a human donor in a cohort sampled during active COVID-19.

The V gene is TRBV5-4, the J gene TRBJ2-7, with a possible D match to TRBD2 (5 bases). Trimming pared 4 bases from V and 7 bases from J, leaving 24 bases between. The CDR3 spans 16 residues. The germline CDR1 and CDR2 sequences are SGHNT and YYREEE (reference sequence). The DNA for the CDR3 is TGTGCCAGCAGCCCTGGCGTTCGGGATCTGTCTGTTGAGCAGTACTTC. Residues: CASSPGVRDLSVEQYF.

This chain uses TRBV11-2 with TRBJ1-1; 8 nucleotides align to TRBD1. CDR3 length: 18 residues. V shed 0 bases, J shed 3 bases, and the junction held 12 bases outside the gene matches. Germline CDR1 reads SGHAT; CDR2 reads FQNNGV. The CDR3 loop is CASSLDKGQARLYTEAFF. The CDR3 bases are TGTGCCAGCAGCTTAGATAAGGGACAGGCTCGGCTGTACACTGAAGCTTTCTTT.

The chain employs TRBV9 and TRBJ2-7; 7 nucleotides match TRBD2. This CDR3 contains 15 residues. CDR1 and CDR2 from the germline V gene are SGDLS and YYNGEE. Losses at the gene ends were 3 bases for V and 0 bases for J; bases not matched to a gene: 6. The CDR3: CASSAQGDYSYEQYF. The CDR3 DNA sequence: TGTGCCAGCAGCGCTCAAGGGGACTACTCCTACGAGCAGTACTTC.

This chain connects TRBV19 to TRBJ2-1, with TRBD2 identical over 9 bases. CDR3 length: 14 amino acids. V shed 6 bases and J 6 bases; nucleotides not matched to a gene: 6. The germline V gene has CDR1 LNHDA and CDR2 SQIVND (reference sequence). CDR3: CASSQREVANEQFF. CDR3 coding DNA: TGTGCCAGTAGCCAGCGGGAGGTAGCCAATGAGCAGTTCTTC.

This chain joins TRBV15 and TRBJ1-2; TRBD1 matches at 8 bases. CDR1 is LNHNV and CDR2 is YYDKDF in the germline V gene (reference sequence). After removal of 5 bases from V and 4 bases from J, the junction contained 6 bases not matched to a gene. The CDR3 length is 14 residues. CDR3 loop: CATSAGQVPYGYTF. The CDR3, as DNA: TGTGCCACCAGCGCGGGACAGGTCCCCTATGGCTACACCTTC. The full variable domain, with the rest looked up from reference TRBV15 and TRBJ1-2, is DAMVIQNPRYQVTQFGKPVTLSCSQTLNHNVMYWYQQKSSQAPKLLFHYYDKDFNNEADTPDNFQSRRPNTSFCFLDIRSPGLGDTAMYLCATSAGQVPYGYTFGSGTRLTVV.

The chain combines TRBV25-1 with TRBJ1-2, with D maybe TRBD1 (6 bases). The length of the CDR3 is 17 residues. Trimming stripped 4 bases from V and 4 bases from J, with 22 bases between. In germline, CDR1 is MGHDK, CDR2 SYGVNS. The CDR3 DNA is TGTGCCAGCAGTGGAGAACGAGGGACAACCACTTCCTATGGCTACACCTTC. It codes for CASSGERGTTTSYGYTF.

J is TRBJ2-3 and V is TRBV27, with 7 bases lining up with TRBD1. This CDR3 region has 15 residues. From germline, CDR1 is MNHEY and CDR2 SMNVEV (reference sequence). With V trimmed by 5 bases and J by 1 base, 6 bases remained unmatched. The CDR3 here is CASSRGGLGTDTQYF. The CDR3 DNA follows: TGTGCCAGCAGTAGAGGGGGCCTCGGCACAGATACGCAGTATTTT.

The chain recombines TRBV20-1 with TRBJ2-3; a possible D gene is TRBD2 (6 bases). The CDR3 totals 14 residues. V was shortened by 3 bases and J by 3 bases, with 13 bases between the two germline ends. Per germline, CDR1 DFQATT and CDR2 SNEGSKA (reference sequence). CDR3 sequence: CSASPRGVTDTQYF. The CDR3 region has the DNA TGCAGTGCTAGTCCGCGGGGAGTAACAGATACGCAGTATTTT.

The chain employs TRBV30 and TRBJ1-6, with 11 bases aligning to TRBD1. Germline V gene data show CDR1 as GTSNPN and CDR2 as SVGIG (reference sequence). The junction had 8 bases not matched to a gene; V was cut back by 3 bases and J by 13 bases. The CDR3 spans 14 residues. The CDR3 DNA follows: TGTGCCTGGAGATCCGGGACAGGGGGTTTGCCCCTCCACTTT. Translated, it gives CAWRSGTGGLPLHF. Drawing the rest from reference TRBV30 and TRBJ1-6, the complete variable domain is SQTIHQWPATLVQPVGSPLSLECTVEGTSNPNLYWYRQAAGRGLQLLFYSVGIGQISSEVPQNLSASRPQDRQFILSSKKLLLSDSGFYLCAWRSGTGGLPLHFGNGTRLTVT.

J is TRBJ2-7 and V is TRBV7-2; 8 nucleotides match TRBD1. Losses at the gene ends were 3 bases for V and 1 base for J; bases not matched to a gene: 5. Germline V CDR1 and CDR2: SGHTA, FQGNSA. The CDR3 is made up of 15 amino acids. The chain's CDR3 is CASSLQGAGSYEQYF. CDR3 nucleotide sequence: TGTGCCAGCAGCTTGCAGGGGGCTGGGTCCTACGAGCAGTACTTC.

This clone appeared once. The chain uses TRBV7-2 and TRBJ2-1; D may be TRBD1 (7 bases). The germline V and J ends were trimmed by 1 base and 9 bases, with 10 bases remaining between them. This CDR3 comprises 13 residues. Per the germline V gene, CDR1 is SGHTA and CDR2 is FQGNSA. The CDR3 nucleotides are TGTGCCAGCAGCTTAGACAGGGGAGGTGAGCAGTTCTTC. It translates to CASSLDRGGEQFF.

V usage is TRBV6-5 and J usage is TRBJ2-5; the match to TRBD1 covers 7 bases. Unmatched junction bases numbered 9, after V lost 6 bases and J lost 5 bases. The CDR3 length is 14 residues. In germline, CDR1 is MNHEY, CDR2 SVGAGI. The CDR3 bases are TGTGCCAGCAGACGACAGGGCGAAAGGGAGACCCAGTACTTC. This gives the protein CASRRQGERETQYF.

CDR3 sequence: CASSYSGRASYEQYF. For the CDR3, the DNA is TGTGCCAGCAGTTACAGCGGTAGAGCCTCCTACGAGCAGTACTTC. This rearrangement joins TRBV6-2 or TRBV6-3 to TRBJ2-7; perhaps TRBD2 as D (5 bases). CDR3 length equals 15 residues. Trimming took 2 bases from V and 0 from J, leaving 11 bases between them. Germline-derived CDR1 and CDR2 are MNHEY and SVGEGT.

This rearrangement joins TRBV6-6 to TRBJ2-6; TRBD1 agrees at 8 bases. This CDR3 is 15 amino acids long. From germline, CDR1 is MNHNY and CDR2 SVGAGI (reference sequence). The J segment lost 2 bases and the V segment lost 6 bases, leaving 3 bases of the junction unmatched. CDR3 sequence: CASSLTGAGANVLTF. For the CDR3, the DNA is TGTGCCAGCAGCCTGACAGGGGCTGGGGCCAACGTCCTGACTTTC.

A single count supports this clone. This chain connects TRBV2 to TRBJ1-1; 7 bases are shared with TRBD1. Losses at the gene ends were 6 bases for V and 1 base for J; bases not matched to a gene: 11. This CDR3 has 16 residues. CDR1 SNHLY and CDR2 FYNNEI come from the germline V gene. Here the CDR3 DNA reads TGTGCCAGCAGGGGACAGTTCCCTGATACGAACACTGAAGCTTTCTTT. Translated: CASRGQFPDTNTEAFF. Supplemented by reference TRBV2 and TRBJ1-1, the full variable domain reads EPEVTQTPSHQVTQMGQEVILRCVPISNHLYFYWYRQILGQKVEFLVSFYNNEISEKSEIFDDQFSVERPDGSNFTLKIRSTKLEDSAMYFCASRGQFPDTNTEAFFGQGTRLTVV.

The V call is TRBV5-8, the J call TRBJ1-2; the D is unclear. Germline V gives CDR1 SGHTS, CDR2 YDEGEE. V lost 1 base and J lost 5, with 12 bases in between. CDR3 size: 14 residues. CDR3 in amino acids: CASSLFPEPYGYTF. For the CDR3, the DNA is TGTGCCAGCAGCTTGTTCCCAGAACCTTATGGCTACACCTTC.

This clone was counted a single time. The chain joins TRBV28 to TRBJ2-1, with 7 bases matching TRBD1. Germline CDR1 reads MDHEN; CDR2 reads SYDVKM. CDR3 length: 12 residues. The V segment lost 8 bases and the J segment 10 bases; nucleotides outside the gene matches: 8. In DNA, the CDR3 is TGTGCCAGCCGTACAGGGGTCGGGGAGCAGTTCTTC. This gives the protein CASRTGVGEQFF.

The chain uses TRBV4-1 and TRBJ1-5; no firm D call. Trimming pared 0 bases from V and 6 bases from J, leaving 6 bases between. Germline loops: CDR1 MGHRA, CDR2 YSYEKL. This CDR3 is 13 amino acids long. The CDR3: CASSQDDIQPQHF. CDR3 DNA sequence: TGCGCCAGCAGCCAAGATGACATTCAGCCCCAGCATTTT.

The chain uses TRBV6-5 and TRBJ2-1; 9 nucleotides agree with TRBD1. The trim removed 0 bases at V and 3 bases at J, leaving 0 bases unmatched. The CDR3 consists of 15 residues. Germline CDR1 MNHEY, CDR2 SVGAGI. The CDR3 DNA is TGTGCCAGCAGTTACTCGACAGGGGGCTACAATGAGCAGTTCTTC. It translates to CASSYSTGGYNEQFF.

V gene TRBV28 combines with J gene TRBJ2-7; D is possibly TRBD2 (6 bases). Germline CDR1 and CDR2: MDHEN and SYDVKM. V was pared by 3 bases and J by 7 bases, with 16 bases between. CDR3 length: 14 residues. This CDR3 is CASSLSGPAGEQYF. The CDR3 region has the DNA TGTGCCAGCAGTTTGTCCGGGCCGGCGGGGGAGCAGTACTTC.